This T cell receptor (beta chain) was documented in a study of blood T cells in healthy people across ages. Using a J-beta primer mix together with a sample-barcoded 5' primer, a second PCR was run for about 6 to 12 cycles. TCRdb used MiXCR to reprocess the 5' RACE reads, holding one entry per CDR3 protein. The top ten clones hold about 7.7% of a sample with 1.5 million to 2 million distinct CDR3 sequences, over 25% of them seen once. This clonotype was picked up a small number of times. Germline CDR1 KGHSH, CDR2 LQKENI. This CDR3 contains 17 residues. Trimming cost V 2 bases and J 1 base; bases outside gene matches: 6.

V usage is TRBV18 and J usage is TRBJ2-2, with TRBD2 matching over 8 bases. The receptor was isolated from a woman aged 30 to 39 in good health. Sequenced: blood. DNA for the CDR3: TGTGCCAGCTCACCATTTGTTCTAGCGGGGAACACCGGGGAGCTGTTTTTT. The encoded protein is CASSPFVLAGNTGELFF.